A few counts support the clone carrying this TCR beta chain. No antigen is known for it. The record originates from a study of early T cells in non-severe SARS-CoV-2 infection. Study context: It was bulk RNA from unsorted whole blood that was sequenced, and the chains were unpaired.

V lost 2 bases, J lost 2 bases, and 8 bases stayed unmatched. The length of the CDR3 is 16 residues. Per germline, CDR1 SGHTA and CDR2 FQGNSA. The study's findings and limits: Lookups in VDJdb leaned toward anti-spike CD8 responses and missed private and CD4 specificities.

In TCRdb, the 5' RACE reads were re-called with MiXCR into one record per CDR3 protein. The sample lists some 54,000 distinct CDR3 sequences; roughly 9.7% were seen once. The sequence derives from an adult who was a healthcare worker with PCR-confirmed SARS-CoV-2 infection or an uninfected control (not recorded which). The chain carries TRBV7-2 and TRBJ2-7, with 8 bases that match TRBD2. Input material: whole blood. CDR3 amino acids: CASSLSRIAGTYEQYF. CDR3 DNA: TGTGCCAGCAGCTTAAGTCGGATAGCGGGAACCTACGAGCAGTACTTC.